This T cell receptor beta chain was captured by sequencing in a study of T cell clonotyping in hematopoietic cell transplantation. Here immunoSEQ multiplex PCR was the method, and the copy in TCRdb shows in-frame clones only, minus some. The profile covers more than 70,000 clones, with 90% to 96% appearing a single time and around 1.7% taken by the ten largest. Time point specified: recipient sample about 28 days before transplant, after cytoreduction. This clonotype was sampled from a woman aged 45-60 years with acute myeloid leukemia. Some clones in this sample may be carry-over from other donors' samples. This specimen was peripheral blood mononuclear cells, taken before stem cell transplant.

The CDR3 sequence is CAWSAGTGGAFF. For the CDR3, the DNA is TGTGCCTGGAGTGCCGGGACCGGGGGGGCTTTCTTT. The J gene is TRBJ1-1, the V gene TRBV30; D might be TRBD1 (5 bases). Germline V gene data show CDR1 as GTSNPN and CDR2 as SVGIG (reference sequence). This CDR3 is built from 12 residues. V was pared by 1 base and J by 11 bases, with 14 bases between.